A selection of T cell receptor beta chains follows, all from one sample in a study of Ad26.COV2.S vaccination and SARS-CoV-2 variants. The protocol was immunoSEQ multiplex PCR, while the TCRdb copy is restricted to in-frame clones and leaves out a portion. Of approximately 420,000 clones listed, 85% to 90% were seen once; the top ten hold about 4%. The sample consisted of peripheral blood, taken in a trial of Ad26.COV2.S vaccine versus placebo. These receptors were taken from a person aged 18-60 years who received the Ad26.COV2.S COVID-19 vaccine or a placebo. CDR3s include the opening cysteine and the closing phenylalanine or tryptophan.

V	length	J	CDR3
TRBV2	15	TRBJ1-6	CASSEFRDERSPLHF
TRBV10-3	16	TRBJ2-5	CAISESAGTKEETQYF
TRBV3-1/TRBV3-2	18	TRBJ1-5	CASSQHRDSSPANQPQHF
TRBV6-6	15	TRBJ1-5	CASSQGVYSNQPQHF
TRBV9	15	TRBJ1-5	CASSVGAFSNQPQHF
TRBV5-4	14	TRBJ1-2	CASSLVRGSYGYTF
TRBV23-1	15	TRBJ1-3	CASSRLQGPGNTIYF
TRBV11-1	18	TRBJ2-1	CASSLAQGDFRDGNEQFF
TRBV6-6	15	TRBJ2-1	CASSYGGGALREQFF
TRBV20-1	11	TRBJ2-5	CSARVYETQYF
TRBV11-2	15	TRBJ1-1	CASSLGGGGNTEAFF
TRBV19	14	TRBJ2-2	CASSRAVESGELFF
TRBV7-9	16	TRBJ1-3	CASVTGGKGFGNTIYF
TRBV11-3	14	TRBJ2-7	CASSPSQSSYEQYF
TRBV25-1	13	TRBJ2-7	CASSEGGDYEQYF
TRBV7-2	14	TRBJ2-7	CASSLDSVGYEQYF
TRBV12-5	13	TRBJ2-2	CASGLDQTGELFF
TRBV29-1	17	TRBJ2-7	CSVSGTRWLGGSYEQYF
TRBV19	18	TRBJ2-6	CASSSTQGWDSRANVLTF
TRBV27	15	TRBJ2-1	CASSFGTGGYNEQFF
TRBV10-2	14	TRBJ2-3	CASSEWATGDTQYF
TRBV5-1	15	TRBJ1-3	CASRVDRDSGNTIYF
TRBV7-2	15	TRBJ2-5	CASSSPTQPQETQYF
TRBV7-3	15	TRBJ2-2	CASSLTGGETGELFF
TRBV7-6	15	TRBJ2-5	CASSLGQRGQETQYF
TRBV10-2	15	TRBJ2-5	CASSGGQGGLETQYF
TRBV11-2	13	TRBJ2-3	CASSFPGVDTQYF
TRBV5-5	12	TRBJ2-7	CASRRTTYEQYF
TRBV2	13	TRBJ1-2	CASSDKTGFGYTF
TRBV5-1	15	TRBJ1-2	CASSLLSGSNYGYTF
TRBV29-1	14	TRBJ2-1	CSVVGRNSYNEQFF
TRBV7-2	14	TRBJ2-4	CASSLAQLGNIQYF
TRBV11-3	16	TRBJ2-1	CASSFNLRGSDNEQFF
TRBV5-5	15	TRBJ2-3	CASSFRQGGTDTQYF
TRBV24-1	15	TRBJ2-2	CATSALGQGGGELFF
TRBV27	15	TRBJ2-7	CASSFLSGRVYEQYF
TRBV9	16	TRBJ2-3	CASSSRTGAHTDTQYF
TRBV18	12	TRBJ2-7	CASSPRTYEQYF